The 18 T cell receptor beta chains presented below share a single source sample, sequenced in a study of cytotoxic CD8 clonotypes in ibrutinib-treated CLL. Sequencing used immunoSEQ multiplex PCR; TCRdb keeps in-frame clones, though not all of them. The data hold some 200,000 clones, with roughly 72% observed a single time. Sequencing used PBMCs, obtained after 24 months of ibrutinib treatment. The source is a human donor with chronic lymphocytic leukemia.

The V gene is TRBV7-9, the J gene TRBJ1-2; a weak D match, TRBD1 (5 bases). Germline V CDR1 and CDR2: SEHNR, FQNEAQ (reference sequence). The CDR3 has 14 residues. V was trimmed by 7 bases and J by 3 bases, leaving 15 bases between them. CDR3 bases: TGTGCCAGCAACCAGGCCGGGGCCCACTATGGCTACACCTTC. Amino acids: CASNQAGAHYGYTF. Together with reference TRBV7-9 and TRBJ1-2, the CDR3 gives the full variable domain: DTGVSQNPRHKITKRGQNVTFRCDPISEHNRLYWYRQTLGQGPEFLTYFQNEAQLEKSRLLSDRFSAERPKGSFSTLEIQRTEQGDSAMYLCASNQAGAHYGYTFGSGTRLTVV.

The CDR3: CAWDRQGTITYEQYF. The CDR3 bases are TGTGCCTGGGATCGGCAAGGAACTATCACCTACGAGCAGTACTTC. The chain employs TRBV30 and TRBJ2-7; D is ambiguous. Per the germline V gene, CDR1 is GTSNPN and CDR2 is SVGIG (reference sequence). The CDR3 consists of 15 residues. The V and J ends lost 5 bases and 2 bases respectively, with 19 bases between them. The full variable domain, completed using reference TRBV30 and TRBJ2-7, is SQTIHQWPATLVQPVGSPLSLECTVEGTSNPNLYWYRQAAGRGLQLLFYSVGIGQISSEVPQNLSASRPQDRQFILSSKKLLLSDSGFYLCAWDRQGTITYEQYFGPGTRLTVT.

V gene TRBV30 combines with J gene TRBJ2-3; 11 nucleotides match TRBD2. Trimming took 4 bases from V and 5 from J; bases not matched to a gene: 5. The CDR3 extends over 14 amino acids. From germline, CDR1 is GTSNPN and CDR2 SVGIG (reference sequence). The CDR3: CAWTSGRLIDTQYF. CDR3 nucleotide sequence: TGTGCCTGGACTAGCGGGAGGCTTATAGATACGCAGTATTTT.

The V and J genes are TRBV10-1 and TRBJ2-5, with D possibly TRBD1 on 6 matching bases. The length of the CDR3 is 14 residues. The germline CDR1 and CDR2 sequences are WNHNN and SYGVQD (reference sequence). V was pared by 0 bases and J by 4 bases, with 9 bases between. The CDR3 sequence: CASSESTGRETQYF. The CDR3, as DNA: TGCGCCAGCAGTGAGTCCACAGGGCGAGAGACCCAGTACTTC.

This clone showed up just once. CDR3: CASSFYRGYNEQFF. The CDR3 nucleotides read TGTGCCAGCAGTTTCTACAGGGGTTACAATGAGCAGTTCTTC. The chain has TRBV28 and TRBJ2-1; 7 nucleotides agree with TRBD1. The V gene's germline CDR1 is MDHEN and CDR2 SYDVKM. There are 14 residues in the CDR3. V lost 3 bases and J lost 4; bases outside the gene matches: 3.

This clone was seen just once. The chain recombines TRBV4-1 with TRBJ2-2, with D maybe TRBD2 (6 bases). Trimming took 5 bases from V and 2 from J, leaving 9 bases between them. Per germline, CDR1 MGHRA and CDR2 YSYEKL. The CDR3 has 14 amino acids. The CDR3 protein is CASSKGTNTGELFF. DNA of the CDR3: TGCGCCAGCAGCAAGGGGACTAACACCGGGGAGCTGTTTTTT.

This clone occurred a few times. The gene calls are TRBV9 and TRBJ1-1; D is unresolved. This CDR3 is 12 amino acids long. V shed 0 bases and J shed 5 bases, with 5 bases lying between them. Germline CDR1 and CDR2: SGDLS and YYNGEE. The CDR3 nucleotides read TGTGCCAGCAGCGTAGTTGGAACTGAAGCTTTCTTT. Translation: CASSVVGTEAFF.

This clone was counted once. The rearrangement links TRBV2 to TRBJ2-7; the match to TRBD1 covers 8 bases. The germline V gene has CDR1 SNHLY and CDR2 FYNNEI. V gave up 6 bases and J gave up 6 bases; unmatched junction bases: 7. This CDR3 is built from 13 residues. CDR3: CASRIQGGGEQYF. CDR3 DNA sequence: TGTGCCAGCAGGATACAGGGGGGTGGCGAGCAGTACTTC.

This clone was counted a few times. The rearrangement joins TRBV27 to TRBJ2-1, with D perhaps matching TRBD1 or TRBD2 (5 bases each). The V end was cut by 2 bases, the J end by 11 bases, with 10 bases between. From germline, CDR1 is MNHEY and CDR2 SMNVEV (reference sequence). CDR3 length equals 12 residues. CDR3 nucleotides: TGTGCCAGCAGTTTAGTATCGGGACAGCAGTTCTTC. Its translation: CASSLVSGQQFF.

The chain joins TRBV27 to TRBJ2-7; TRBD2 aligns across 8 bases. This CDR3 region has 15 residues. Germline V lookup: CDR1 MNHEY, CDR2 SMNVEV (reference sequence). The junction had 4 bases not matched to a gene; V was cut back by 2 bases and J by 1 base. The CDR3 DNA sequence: TGTGCCAGCAGTTTAGCTAGCGGGCCTTCCTACGAGCAGTACTTC. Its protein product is CASSLASGPSYEQYF.

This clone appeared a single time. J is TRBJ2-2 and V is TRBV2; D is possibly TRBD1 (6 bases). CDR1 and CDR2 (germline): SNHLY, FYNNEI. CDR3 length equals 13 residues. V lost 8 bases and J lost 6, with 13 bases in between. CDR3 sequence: CASLEGDAGELFF. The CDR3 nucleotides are TGTGCCAGCCTCGAGGGGGATGCCGGGGAGCTGTTTTTT.

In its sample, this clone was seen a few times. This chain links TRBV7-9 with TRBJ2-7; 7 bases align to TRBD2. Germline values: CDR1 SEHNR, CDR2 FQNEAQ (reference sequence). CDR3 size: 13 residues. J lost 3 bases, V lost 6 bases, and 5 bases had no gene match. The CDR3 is CASSMGLRYEQYF. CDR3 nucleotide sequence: TGTGCCAGCAGTATGGGACTACGCTACGAGCAGTACTTC.

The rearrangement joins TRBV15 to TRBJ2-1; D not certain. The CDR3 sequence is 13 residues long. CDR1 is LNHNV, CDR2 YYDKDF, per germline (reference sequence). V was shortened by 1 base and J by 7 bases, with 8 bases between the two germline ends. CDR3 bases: TGTGCCACCAGCAGAGGCCGGGTTAATGAGCAGTTCTTC. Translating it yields CATSRGRVNEQFF.

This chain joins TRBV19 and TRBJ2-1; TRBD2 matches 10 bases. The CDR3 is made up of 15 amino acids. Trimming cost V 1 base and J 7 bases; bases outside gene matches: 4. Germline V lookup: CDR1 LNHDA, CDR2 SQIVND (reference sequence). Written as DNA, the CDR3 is TGTGCCAGTAGTATAGTTAGCGGGAGGCTGAATGAGCAGTTCTTC. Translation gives CASSIVSGRLNEQFF.

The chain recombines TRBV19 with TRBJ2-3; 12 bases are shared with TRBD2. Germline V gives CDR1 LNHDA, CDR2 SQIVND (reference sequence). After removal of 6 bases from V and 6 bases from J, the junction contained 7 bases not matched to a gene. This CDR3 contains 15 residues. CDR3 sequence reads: CASSETSGSFDTQYF. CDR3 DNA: TGTGCCAGTAGCGAGACTAGCGGGAGTTTTGATACGCAGTATTTT. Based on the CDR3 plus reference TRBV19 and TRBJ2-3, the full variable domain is DGGITQSPKYLFRKEGQNVTLSCEQNLNHDAMYWYRQDPGQGLRLIYYSQIVNDFQKGDIAEGYSVSREKKESFPLTVTSAQKNPTAFYLCASSETSGSFDTQYFGPGTRLTVL.

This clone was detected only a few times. The CDR3 reads CASSQVQGGYGYTF. CDR3 bases: TGTGCCAGCAGCCAAGTACAGGGAGGATATGGCTACACCTTC. This sequence joins TRBV4-2 and TRBJ1-2; TRBD1 might be the D (6 bases). V lost 1 base and J 5 bases, leaving 11 bases between the germline ends. The CDR3 runs 14 residues. CDR1 is LGHNA and CDR2 is YNFKEQ in the germline V gene.

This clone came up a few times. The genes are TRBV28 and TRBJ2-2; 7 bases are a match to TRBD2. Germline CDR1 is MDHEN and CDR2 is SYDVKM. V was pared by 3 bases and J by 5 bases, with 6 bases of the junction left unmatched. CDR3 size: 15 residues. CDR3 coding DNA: TGTGCCAGCAGTTTCCTGCCAGCGGGAACCGGGGAGCTGTTTTTT. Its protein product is CASSFLPAGTGELFF.

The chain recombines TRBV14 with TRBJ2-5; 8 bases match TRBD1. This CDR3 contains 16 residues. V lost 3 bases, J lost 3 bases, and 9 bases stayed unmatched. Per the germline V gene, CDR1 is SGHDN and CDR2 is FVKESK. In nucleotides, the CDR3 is TGTGCCAGCAGCCATCGCTTCAGGGGGCTTGAAGAGACCCAGTACTTC. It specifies CASSHRFRGLEETQYF.